This T cell receptor (beta chain) was profiled in a study of blood T cells in healthy people across ages. The study, taken as a whole, reports: Without sorted subsets, naive and antigen-experienced compartments could not be conclusively compared. Possibly, changes in expanded clonotypes were confounded because donor CMV status was unknown.

In its sample, this clonotype was seen a few times. Its cognate antigen is unknown. This CDR3 is built from 16 residues. Germline-derived CDR1 and CDR2 are MDHEN and SYDVKM. V was pared by 6 bases and J by 0 bases, with 15 bases between. Next came a second PCR, run for about 7 to 12 cycles, which used a sample-barcoded 5' primer along with a J-beta primer mix. Every cDNA was tagged by a template-switch adaptor with 12 random nucleotides. A minimum of 2.5 million CDR3-containing paired-end reads was obtained for each sample. In TCRdb, the 5' RACE reads were re-called with MiXCR into one record per CDR3 protein. The sample gives fewer than 2,000,000 distinct CDR3 sequences, about two fifths of which show up once; 23% is in the top ten.

The sequencing input was blood. This TCR came from a human donor in good health. The genes are TRBV28 and TRBJ2-1; D perhaps matches TRBD2 (5 bases). The CDR3 DNA follows: TGTGCCAGCAGCGCTTATGGGGAGAGCTCCTACAATGAGCAGTTCTTC. It specifies CASSAYGESSYNEQFF.